Each of the 32 T cell receptor beta chains below was sequenced from the same sample in a study of shared clonotypes between healthy human individuals. Generated by immunoSEQ multiplex PCR, the TCRdb table keeps only in-frame clones and is missing some. In the table there are about 1.9 million clones, around 93% of which are singletons. CD8 cells classed as naive were CD45RO-negative and positively selected for CCR7, excluding terminally differentiated effector memory CD45RA+ cells. What was sequenced was naive CD8+ T cells from PBMCs. The receptors here all came from a man younger than 35 in good health. Some clones in this sample may be carry-over from other donors' samples.

This rearrangement joins TRBV9 to TRBJ1-2, with D hard to call. CDR3 size: 15 residues. The ends were cut back, 2 bases at V and 0 bases at J, with 11 bases in the middle. From germline, CDR1 is SGDLS and CDR2 YYNGEE. The CDR3 nucleotides are TGTGCCAGCAGCGTTGCCATCAACGCTAACTATGGCTACACCTTC. Translated: CASSVAINANYGYTF.

Concerning this clone itself: Other nucleotide sequences from this sample produce the same CDR3. J is TRBJ1-1 and V is TRBV10-1; TRBD1 aligns across 8 bases. Trimming cost V 2 bases and J 2 bases; bases outside gene matches: 1. The germline CDR1 and CDR2 sequences are WNHNN and SYGVQD (reference sequence). CDR3 length: 14 amino acids. The chain's CDR3 is CASSEAGGNTEAFF. In DNA, the CDR3 is TGCGCCAGCAGTGAGGCAGGGGGCAACACTGAAGCTTTCTTT.

V gene TRBV21-1 combines with J gene TRBJ1-1. TRBV21-1 is a pseudogene. The CDR3 runs 13 residues. The CDR3, as DNA: TGTGCCATTTTGACGGTGGAGGATACTGAAGCTTTCTTT. It translates to CAILTVEDTEAFF.

This chain joins TRBV9 and TRBJ2-5; the match to TRBD2 covers 12 bases. Germline-derived CDR1 and CDR2 are SGDLS and YYNGEE. The CDR3 covers 15 residues. The junction had 6 bases not matched to a gene; V was cut back by 0 bases and J by 9 bases. CDR3 in amino acids: CASSVESSGRVAQYF. The CDR3 nucleotides read TGTGCCAGCAGCGTAGAGTCTAGCGGGAGGGTCGCCCAGTACTTC.

The DNA of the CDR3 is TGCGCCACCCAATCCGGGACAGGGGATTTCACAGATACGCAGTATTTT. This gives the protein CATQSGTGDFTDTQYF. V and J are TRBV4-1 and TRBJ2-3; TRBD1 matches at 10 bases. Trimming cost V 10 bases and J 2 bases; bases outside gene matches: 12. Germline values: CDR1 MGHRA, CDR2 YSYEKL. The CDR3 runs 16 residues.

The CDR3 loop is CASSDSGTANYEQYF. In nucleotides, the CDR3 is TGCGCCAGCAGTGATTCCGGGACAGCTAACTACGAGCAGTACTTC. The chain combines TRBV5-1 with TRBJ2-7; TRBD1 matches at 7 bases. Germline V gene data show CDR1 as SGHRS and CDR2 as YFSETQ. The trim removed 5 bases at V and 3 bases at J, leaving 11 bases unmatched. This CDR3 region has 15 residues. Full variable domain (remainder filled in from reference TRBV5-1 and TRBJ2-7): KAGVTQTPRYLIKTRGQQVTLSCSPISGHRSVSWYQQTPGQGLQFLFEYFSETQRNKGNFPGRFSGRQFSNSRSEMNVSTLELGDSALYLCASSDSGTANYEQYFGPGTRLTVT.

The genes are TRBV30 and TRBJ2-7, with a tentative D call TRBD1 (5 bases). The CDR3 is 11 residues long. The germline V and J ends were trimmed by 1 base and 5 bases, with 6 bases remaining between them. Germline lookup yields CDR1 GTSNPN and CDR2 SVGIG (reference sequence). CDR3 coding DNA: TGTGCCTGGAGTGAGGGGCACGAGCAGTACTTC. The encoded protein is CAWSEGHEQYF.

The chain joins TRBV7-7 to TRBJ2-2, with D possibly TRBD1 on 6 matching bases. The germline V gene encodes CDR1 SSHAT and CDR2 FNYEAQ (reference sequence). The CDR3 has 15 amino acids. V lost 5 bases, J lost 6 bases, and 16 bases lay in between. CDR3: CASSPHRELAGELFF. CDR3 DNA: TGTGCCAGCAGCCCCCACAGGGAGTTGGCCGGGGAGCTGTTTTTT.

The chain has TRBV28 and TRBJ2-3, with unresolved D. Trimming took off 1 base at V and 0 bases at J, with 8 bases between the two ends. The CDR3 totals 15 residues. CDR1 MDHEN and CDR2 SYDVKM come from the germline V gene. CDR3 DNA: TGTGCCAGCAGTTTATTGGGCGAGAGCACAGATACGCAGTATTTT. This codes for CASSLLGESTDTQYF. Full variable domain (outside the CDR3, taken from reference TRBV28 and TRBJ2-3): DVKVTQSSRYLVKRTGEKVFLECVQDMDHENMFWYRQDPGLGLRLIYFSYDVKMKEKGDIPEGYSVSREKKERFSLILESASTNQTSMYLCASSLLGESTDTQYFGPGTRLTVL.

In this sample, this clone turned up once. The chain joins TRBV9 to TRBJ2-1, with 7 bases fitting TRBD1. Germline loops: CDR1 SGDLS, CDR2 YYNGEE. Losses at the gene ends were 4 bases for V and 8 bases for J; bases not matched to a gene: 9. CDR3 length: 14 amino acids. The CDR3 protein is CASSYVDRVDEQFF. The CDR3 DNA sequence: TGTGCCAGCAGCTACGTAGACAGGGTTGATGAGCAGTTCTTC.

V and J are TRBV23-1 and TRBJ2-5; D perhaps matches TRBD2 (6 bases). TRBV23-1 is designated an ORF whose function remains uncertain. Between the trimmed V and J ends, which lost 4 bases and 3 bases, there was a span of 27 bases. The CDR3 has 19 amino acids. CDR3 protein: CASSPHGGVFRSCEETQYF. The DNA of the CDR3 is TGCGCCAGCAGTCCGCACGGCGGGGTGTTCAGAAGCTGCGAAGAGACCCAGTACTTC.

The chain uses TRBV5-1 and TRBJ1-2, with D uncertain. V gave up 0 bases and J gave up 1 base, with 7 bases separating them. The CDR3 contains 14 residues. From germline, CDR1 is SGHRS and CDR2 YFSETQ. CDR3 coding DNA: TGCGCCAGCAGCTTGGCCGGGAATAACTATGGCTACACCTTC. Translated, it gives CASSLAGNNYGYTF.

This chain connects TRBV5-6 to TRBJ1-2; D is perhaps TRBD1 (5 bases). The CDR3 has 14 residues. V was trimmed by 4 bases and J by 3 bases, leaving 13 bases between them. CDR1 SGHDT and CDR2 YYEEEE come from the germline V gene. In DNA form, the CDR3 reads TGTGCCAGCAGCCCGGTTGGGGGATACTATGGCTACACCTTC. Its translation is CASSPVGGYYGYTF.

This chain connects TRBV28 to TRBJ1-5, with D maybe TRBD1 (5 bases). CDR3 size: 13 residues. Germline V CDR1 and CDR2: MDHEN, SYDVKM. Trimming pared 5 bases from V and 7 bases from J, leaving 12 bases between. CDR3 sequence: CASSLGVWQPQHF. For the CDR3, the DNA is TGTGCCAGCAGTCTAGGGGTGTGGCAGCCCCAGCATTTT.

Remarks on this clone: Compared with germline, one end of the junction differs, possibly owing to a read error. The V call is TRBV7-9, the J call TRBJ1-5; 7 bases agree with TRBD1. The CDR3 extends over 16 amino acids. The V gene's germline CDR1 is SEHNR and CDR2 FQNEAQ (reference sequence). In DNA, the CDR3 is TGTGCCAGCAGCGGGCGCCGGGACAGAGAAAATCGGCCCCAGCATTTT. This sequence encodes CASSGRRDRENRPQHF. Complete variable domain (other parts from reference TRBV7-9 and TRBJ1-5): DTGVSQNPRHKITKRGQNVTFRCDPISEHNRLYWYRQTLGQGPEFLTYFQNEAQLEKSRLLSDRFSAERPKGSFSTLEIQRTEQGDSAMYLCASSGRRDRENRPQHFGDGTRLSIL.

This chain links TRBV11-2 with TRBJ2-1; D is perhaps TRBD2 (6 bases). Germline CDR1 reads SGHAT; CDR2 reads FQNNGV. There are 15 residues in the CDR3. With 6 bases removed from V and 4 bases from J, the gap between germline ends came to 16 bases. Here the CDR3 reads CASSHTGTAYNEQFF. Here the CDR3 DNA reads TGTGCCAGCAGTCACACCGGGACTGCTTACAATGAGCAGTTCTTC.

The rearrangement uses TRBV29-1 and TRBJ2-1; D is ambiguous. The V and J ends lost 0 bases and 4 bases respectively, with 7 bases between them. CDR3 length: 13 residues. Germline V gene lookup returns CDR1 SQVTM and CDR2 ANQGSEA. CDR3 amino acids: CSVEEGSYNEQFF. The CDR3 DNA sequence: TGCAGCGTTGAAGAGGGTAGTTACAATGAGCAGTTCTTC.

This chain links TRBV7-9 with TRBJ1-2, with 7 bases identical to TRBD1. With V trimmed by 4 bases and J by 0 bases, 8 bases remained unmatched. From germline, CDR1 is SEHNR and CDR2 FQNEAQ (reference sequence). The CDR3 consists of 16 residues. Here the CDR3 reads CASSSPQTGTNYGYTF. CDR3 in DNA: TGTGCCAGCAGCTCGCCCCAGACAGGGACTAACTATGGCTACACCTTC.

The chain recombines TRBV18 with TRBJ1-5; the D gene is possibly TRBD1 (6 bases). Germline V CDR1 and CDR2: KGHSH, LQKENI. The CDR3 contains 18 residues. Trimming left V 5 bases short and J 2 bases short, with 22 bases between. CDR3 nucleotide sequence: TGTGCCAGCTCAGCAGCGTGGGGGGCGCGAGGCGGCAATCAGCCCCAGCATTTT. This codes for CASSAAWGARGGNQPQHF.

The gene calls are TRBV30 and TRBJ2-5; TRBD2 is a possible D gene (5 bases). CDR3 length: 12 amino acids. The V end was cut by 3 bases, the J end by 3 bases, with 8 bases between. Germline V gene sequence: CDR1 GTSNPN, CDR2 SVGIG (reference sequence). The chain's CDR3 is CAWSGLEETQYF. CDR3 DNA sequence: TGTGCCTGGAGCGGACTCGAAGAGACCCAGTACTTC.

Concerning this clone: This specimen includes other DNA sequences encoding the same CDR3. This chain connects TRBV6-4 to TRBJ2-1, with 9 bases lining up with TRBD2. In germline, CDR1 is MRHNA, CDR2 SNTAGT. V lost 2 bases, J lost 4 bases, and 3 bases stayed unmatched. This CDR3 has 15 residues. CDR3 DNA: TGTGCCAGCAGTGACGGTGCGGGAGGGTACAATGAGCAGTTCTTC. Its translation is CASSDGAGGYNEQFF.

The chain is built from TRBV4-1 and TRBJ1-2; D unclear. There are 15 residues in the CDR3. Germline lookup yields CDR1 MGHRA and CDR2 YSYEKL. V gave up 0 bases and J gave up 4 bases, with 12 bases separating them. This CDR3 is CASSQDRRVSYGYTF. DNA for the CDR3: TGCGCCAGCAGCCAAGATCGGAGGGTTTCCTATGGCTACACCTTC.

The J gene is TRBJ2-7, the V gene TRBV7-3, with no clear D. The CDR3 is 12 amino acids. Trimming stripped 2 bases from V and 6 bases from J, with 8 bases between. Germline V lookup: CDR1 SGHTA, CDR2 FQGTGA. CDR3 in amino acids: CASSLGSTEQYF. The CDR3 coding sequence is TGTGCCAGCAGCTTAGGTTCCACCGAGCAGTACTTC.

On this clone: Other nucleotide sequences in the sample specify the same CDR3. The rearrangement links TRBV9 to TRBJ2-7; D gene unclear. V gave up 2 bases and J gave up 0 bases, with 12 bases separating them. This CDR3 has 15 residues. Germline V lookup: CDR1 SGDLS, CDR2 YYNGEE. CDR3 loop: CASSVTGGSSYEQYF. CDR3 nucleotide sequence: TGTGCCAGCAGCGTCACGGGTGGTAGCTCCTACGAGCAGTACTTC.

This clone was counted once. The CDR3 loop reads CSVLVLGEQYF. Here the CDR3 DNA reads TGCAGCGTTCTTGTATTGGGCGAGCAGTACTTC. The gene calls are TRBV29-1 and TRBJ2-7, with D unresolved. Trimming took 5 bases from V and 6 from J, leaving 11 bases between them. The germline V gene has CDR1 SQVTM and CDR2 ANQGSEA. The CDR3 contains 11 residues.

V is TRBV12-2 and J is TRBJ2-3; TRBD2, as called in the table, went unchecked against the DNA. TRBV12-2 is labeled a pseudogene. This CDR3 region has 16 residues. CDR3 sequence: CASRFGRERGTDTQYF. In nucleotides, the CDR3 is TGTGCAAGTCGCTTCGGCCGGGAGCGCGGCACAGATACGCAGTATTTT.

V and J are TRBV2 and TRBJ2-7, with D perhaps matching TRBD1 (5 bases). Germline-derived CDR1 and CDR2 are SNHLY and FYNNEI. CDR3 length equals 16 residues. Trimming shortened V by 3 bases and J by 0 bases, and 15 bases separated the two germline ends. The CDR3 region is CASSELQGENSYEQYF. CDR3 coding DNA: TGTGCCAGCAGTGAGTTGCAGGGCGAAAACTCCTACGAGCAGTACTTC.

On this clone itself: This sample also contains other DNA sequences that code for the same CDR3. The chain's CDR3 is CASSLLGNTGELFF. The CDR3, as DNA: TGTGCCAGCAGTTTACTGGGAAACACCGGGGAGCTGTTTTTT. The rearrangement joins TRBV27 to TRBJ2-2; D remains unclear. The CDR3 spans 14 residues. In germline, CDR1 is MNHEY, CDR2 SMNVEV (reference sequence). Trimming cost V 2 bases and J 2 bases, with 6 bases left between them.

The chain recombines TRBV6-5 with TRBJ2-3; possibly TRBD1 or TRBD2 for D (5 bases each). The length of the CDR3 is 13 residues. V lost 8 bases, J lost 5 bases, and 14 bases lay in between. Germline V gene data show CDR1 as MNHEY and CDR2 as SVGAGI. The CDR3 reads CASAYGGIDTQYF. CDR3 DNA sequence: TGTGCCAGCGCATATGGGGGTATAGATACGCAGTATTTT.

The J gene is TRBJ2-1, the V gene TRBV5-1; 9 positions agree with TRBD2. This CDR3 contains 15 residues. Losses at the gene ends were 4 bases for V and 5 bases for J; bases not matched to a gene: 7. Germline V CDR1 and CDR2: SGHRS, YFSETQ. CDR3 DNA sequence: TGCGCCAGCAGCCCGCCCAGCGGGAGGAACAATGAGCAGTTCTTC. This translates into CASSPPSGRNNEQFF.

This clone was found a few times. CDR3: CASSKGQGTGELFF. The DNA of the CDR3 is TGTGCCAGCAGCAAGGGACAGGGGACCGGGGAGCTGTTTTTT. The chain uses TRBV7-9 and TRBJ2-2, with TRBD1 matching 10 bases. The CDR3 is 14 residues long. V was clipped by 5 bases and J by 5 bases; unmatched bases: 2. The germline CDR1 and CDR2 sequences are SEHNR and FQNEAQ (reference sequence).

The rearrangement uses TRBV7-2 and TRBJ2-2; TRBD2 is a possible D gene (6 bases). The CDR3 covers 17 residues. Trimming left V 7 bases short and J 0 bases short, with 18 bases between. The V gene's germline CDR1 is SGHTA and CDR2 FQGNSA. The DNA for the CDR3 is TGTGCCAGCACCAAACCCCGGGACTCCGCGAACACCGGGGAGCTGTTTTTT. This encodes CASTKPRDSANTGELFF.